The 27 T cell receptor beta chains reported below all come from one sample, sequenced in a study of glioma-infiltrating T cells after dendritic cell vaccination. Only in-frame clones appear in the TCRdb table, and some are missing; sequencing was by immunoSEQ multiplex PCR. Counted here are roughly 100,000 clones, around 81% occurring once; the ten biggest clones make up approximately 12%. Specimen: blood, collected before dendritic cell vaccination. These receptors originate from a human donor with glioblastoma.

This clone showed up just once. DNA for the CDR3: TGTGCCTGGAGCCCCGGGACAGGGTTCTACGAGCAGTACTTC. This encodes CAWSPGTGFYEQYF. The rearrangement uses TRBV30 and TRBJ2-7; 9 positions match TRBD1. The germline gives CDR1 GTSNPN, CDR2 SVGIG (reference sequence). There are 14 residues in the CDR3. After removal of 3 bases from V and 3 bases from J, the junction contained 6 bases not matched to a gene.

The count of this clone is one. This same CDR3 is encoded by further DNA sequences in the sample. J is TRBJ1-1 and V is TRBV19, with a possible D match to TRBD1 (5 bases). Germline CDR1 LNHDA, CDR2 SQIVND (reference sequence). CDR3 size: 17 residues. Trimming cost V 3 bases and J 1 base, with 18 bases left between them. Written as DNA, the CDR3 is TGTGCCAGTAGTATGCGGCAGGGCCGGAGTTCGAACACTGAAGCTTTCTTT. Translation: CASSMRQGRSSNTEAFF.

The chain has TRBV11-3 and TRBJ2-5, with unresolved D. CDR1 is SGHNT and CDR2 is YENEEA in the germline V gene. The CDR3 is 13 amino acids. The V end lost 2 bases, the J end lost 7 bases, and 11 bases lay between the germline ends. The CDR3, as DNA: TGTGCCAGCAGCTTAACGGTTGAAGTGACCCAGTACTTC. Protein: CASSLTVEVTQYF.

The chain carries TRBV2 and TRBJ2-5; D uncertain. CDR1 SNHLY and CDR2 FYNNEI come from the germline V gene. The CDR3 consists of 12 residues. Trimming removed 4 bases at V and 2 bases at J, with 5 bases between. This chain's CDR3 is CASSAFQETQYF. DNA of the CDR3: TGTGCCAGCAGTGCCTTTCAAGAGACCCAGTACTTC. Full variable domain (outside the CDR3, taken from reference TRBV2 and TRBJ2-5): EPEVTQTPSHQVTQMGQEVILRCVPISNHLYFYWYRQILGQKVEFLVSFYNNEISEKSEIFDDQFSVERPDGSNFTLKIRSTKLEDSAMYFCASSAFQETQYFGPGTRLLVL.

CDR3 in DNA: TGTGCCAGCAGCTTAGGGACACGTGAGCAGTACTTC. It is translated as CASSLGTREQYF. The V call is TRBV7-9, the J call TRBJ2-5, with D perhaps TRBD1 (5 bases). Germline V gene lookup returns CDR1 SEHNR and CDR2 FQNEAQ (reference sequence). The CDR3 runs 12 residues. Trimming removed 1 base at V and 11 bases at J, with 11 bases between.

This clone has only one observation. The CDR3 region has the DNA TGCAGCGTGGACAGGACGCCTCGTAACAATGAGCAGTTCTTC. It specifies CSVDRTPRNNEQFF. The V and J genes are TRBV29-1 and TRBJ2-1, with 7 bases aligning to TRBD1. The V segment lost 6 bases and the J segment 5 bases; nucleotides outside the gene matches: 10. The CDR3 sequence is 14 residues long. Germline V gives CDR1 SQVTM, CDR2 ANQGSEA.

V and J are TRBV19 and TRBJ2-2; 7 nucleotides align to TRBD1. J lost 6 bases, V lost 5 bases, and 6 bases had no gene match. CDR1 is LNHDA, CDR2 SQIVND, per germline (reference sequence). There are 14 residues in the CDR3. The CDR3 is CASSARTGPGELFF. CDR3 in DNA: TGTGCCAGTAGTGCCCGGACAGGCCCCGGGGAGCTGTTTTTT.

The V and J genes are TRBV30 and TRBJ2-5; 8 nucleotides line up with TRBD1. This CDR3 is built from 13 residues. Looked up from germline, CDR1 is GTSNPN and CDR2 is SVGIG (reference sequence). Trimming at V came to 5 bases and at J to 2 bases, leaving 4 bases not matched to a gene. The CDR3 loop reads CAWGRGHQETQYF. DNA for the CDR3: TGTGCCTGGGGCAGGGGGCATCAAGAGACCCAGTACTTC.

The chain has TRBV6-5 and TRBJ2-7; 8 nucleotides agree with TRBD2. Trimming removed 5 bases from V and 6 bases from J; junction bases left unmatched: 9. CDR1 MNHEY and CDR2 SVGAGI come from the germline V gene. This CDR3 spans 14 amino acids. The CDR3 DNA sequence: TGTGCCAGCAGTGATCTACCCGGGAGGGGCGAGCAGTACTTC. Translation gives CASSDLPGRGEQYF.

The V gene is TRBV11-3, the J gene TRBJ2-7, with D perhaps TRBD1 (6 bases). CDR1 and CDR2 (germline): SGHNT, YENEEA. V lost 4 bases, J lost 3 bases, and 22 bases lay in between. The CDR3 consists of 17 residues. CDR3 sequence (DNA): TGTGCCAGCAGCTCGGACAGCCGACAAAGCCTCCTCTACGAGCAGTACTTC. This sequence encodes CASSSDSRQSLLYEQYF.

CDR3 amino acids: CASKRTGGGEKLFF. The CDR3 DNA reads TGTGCCAGCAAGCGGACAGGGGGCGGTGAAAAACTGTTTTTT. V and J are TRBV11-2 and TRBJ1-4; 11 bases are shared with TRBD1. Germline V lookup: CDR1 SGHAT, CDR2 FQNNGV. The V gene end was trimmed by 7 bases and the J gene end by 7 bases; junction bases not matched to a gene: 5. CDR3 length equals 14 residues.

V and J are TRBV6-5 and TRBJ1-1; 8 positions match TRBD1. CDR3 length: 13 amino acids. Looked up from germline, CDR1 is MNHEY and CDR2 is SVGAGI. V lost 6 bases to trimming and J lost 5 bases; unmatched junction nucleotides: 5. DNA for the CDR3: TGTGCCAGCAGGATTACAGGGGGGACTGAAGCTTTCTTT. Protein: CASRITGGTEAFF.

V usage is TRBV2 and J usage is TRBJ2-7, with 9 bases identical to TRBD2. V dropped 6 bases and J dropped 0; count of bases not matched to a gene: 3. This CDR3 comprises 14 residues. The germline V gene encodes CDR1 SNHLY and CDR2 FYNNEI. This CDR3 reads CASRLAGHSYEQYF. The CDR3 nucleotides read TGTGCCAGCAGACTAGCGGGTCACTCCTACGAGCAGTACTTC.

This rearrangement joins TRBV18 to TRBJ2-7; TRBD1 aligns across 10 bases. CDR1 KGHSH and CDR2 LQKENI come from the germline V gene. J gave up 5 bases and V 5 bases, and 3 bases lay outside the gene matches. This CDR3 has 13 residues. CDR3: CASSRQGADEQYF. CDR3 sequence (DNA): TGTGCCAGCTCAAGACAGGGGGCCGACGAGCAGTACTTC.

The V gene is TRBV19, the J gene TRBJ2-5; 8 bases are a match to TRBD1. V shed 1 base, J shed 2 bases, and the junction held 6 bases outside the gene matches. The CDR3 loop spans 16 amino acids. CDR1 is LNHDA, CDR2 SQIVND, per germline (reference sequence). CDR3 sequence (DNA): TGTGCCAGTAGTATAGGAGGGACAGGATCTCAAGAGACCCAGTACTTC. Its protein product is CASSIGGTGSQETQYF.

J is TRBJ1-1 and V is TRBV27; perhaps TRBD1 as D (5 bases). CDR1 MNHEY and CDR2 SMNVEV come from the germline V gene (reference sequence). This CDR3 has 15 residues. The germline V and J ends were trimmed by 7 bases and 1 base, with 16 bases remaining between them. The CDR3 reads CASTNSLGPNTEAFF. In nucleotides, the CDR3 is TGTGCCAGCACCAACTCTTTGGGGCCGAACACTGAAGCTTTCTTT.

The rearrangement uses TRBV9 and TRBJ2-7, with a possible D match to TRBD1 (6 bases). The CDR3 is made up of 13 amino acids. V lost 4 bases, J lost 0 bases, and 8 bases lay in between. The germline gives CDR1 SGDLS, CDR2 YYNGEE. The chain's CDR3 is CASSQGNSYEQYF. Here the CDR3 DNA reads TGTGCCAGCAGCCAGGGGAACTCCTACGAGCAGTACTTC.

The rearrangement uses TRBV7-2 and TRBJ1-2; TRBD1 might be the D (6 bases). There are 15 residues in the CDR3. CDR1 is SGHTA, CDR2 FQGNSA, per germline. The germline V and J ends were trimmed by 5 bases and 7 bases, with 20 bases remaining between them. The CDR3 DNA reads TGTGCCAGCAGCCCCACCGACAGGCCCTCGGGTGGCTACACCTTC. Translating it yields CASSPTDRPSGGYTF.

This clone appeared a single time. J is TRBJ2-7 and V is TRBV10-2; 8 positions match TRBD1. Germline V gives CDR1 WSHSY, CDR2 SAAADI. V dropped 7 bases and J dropped 5; count of bases not matched to a gene: 10. This CDR3 has 14 amino acids. This chain's CDR3 is CASTRTGPFNEQYF. CDR3 nucleotide sequence: TGCGCCAGCACGAGGACAGGGCCCTTCAACGAGCAGTACTTC.

The chain uses TRBV11-1 and TRBJ1-1; D gene ambiguous. The CDR3 extends over 15 amino acids. Germline assignment: CDR1 SGHAT and CDR2 FQDESV (reference sequence). The V and J ends lost 5 bases and 4 bases respectively, with 17 bases between them. CDR3 loop: CASSHDGGLATEAFF. In DNA form, the CDR3 reads TGTGCCAGCAGCCACGATGGAGGGTTGGCCACTGAAGCTTTCTTT. Variable domain in full (rest from reference TRBV11-1 and TRBJ1-1): EAEVAQSPRYKITEKSQAVAFWCDPISGHATLYWYRQILGQGPELLVQFQDESVVDDSQLPKDRFSAERLKGVDSTLKIQPAELGDSAMYLCASSHDGGLATEAFFGQGTRLTVV.

The chain joins TRBV5-1 to TRBJ1-2; tentative D call: TRBD1 (5 bases). Germline V gives CDR1 SGHRS, CDR2 YFSETQ. Deletions cut 2 bases from V and 4 bases from J, with 18 bases between. This CDR3 comprises 16 residues. Written as DNA, the CDR3 is TGCGCCAGCAGCTTTCGACAGCCAGACCCTCTCTATGGCTACACCTTC. As protein: CASSFRQPDPLYGYTF.

The CDR3 region is CASSYSAGSYEQYF. CDR3 nucleotide sequence: TGTGCCAGCAGTTACTCGGCAGGCTCCTACGAGCAGTACTTC. The J gene is TRBJ2-7, the V gene TRBV6-5, with unresolved D. The germline V gene encodes CDR1 MNHEY and CDR2 SVGAGI. There are 14 residues in the CDR3. Trimming shortened V by 0 bases and J by 0 bases, and 6 bases separated the two germline ends.

The chain has TRBV27 and TRBJ1-1; maybe TRBD1 (5 bases). The CDR3 runs to 13 residues. Deletions cut 1 base from V and 4 bases from J, with 7 bases between. Germline CDR1 reads MNHEY; CDR2 reads SMNVEV (reference sequence). CDR3 in amino acids: CASSLFRGTEAFF. CDR3 bases: TGTGCCAGCAGTTTATTTAGGGGCACTGAAGCTTTCTTT.

This rearrangement joins TRBV7-2 to TRBJ2-5; D is possibly TRBD1 (6 bases). Trimming pared 0 bases from V and 2 bases from J, leaving 13 bases between. The germline gives CDR1 SGHTA, CDR2 FQGNSA. The CDR3 is 16 residues long. In DNA, the CDR3 is TGTGCCAGCAGCTTAGCAGGACAGTCGGCGCAAGAGACCCAGTACTTC. This codes for CASSLAGQSAQETQYF.

V usage is TRBV6-5 and J usage is TRBJ1-2; D is ambiguous. Per germline, CDR1 MNHEY and CDR2 SVGAGI. The CDR3 is made up of 14 amino acids. V dropped 5 bases and J dropped 2 bases, with 12 bases sitting between them. The CDR3 DNA is TGTGCCAGCAGTAGGACTGCTTTCAACTATGGCTACACCTTC. Encoded protein: CASSRTAFNYGYTF.

V usage is TRBV7-9 and J usage is TRBJ2-1, with 10 bases lining up with TRBD2. The CDR3 covers 18 residues. Trimming at V came to 1 base and at J to 6 bases, leaving 12 bases not matched to a gene. CDR1 is SEHNR and CDR2 is FQNEAQ in the germline V gene (reference sequence). The CDR3 region is CASSLVWLSGGIGNEQFF. Here the CDR3 DNA reads TGTGCCAGCAGCTTAGTATGGCTTAGCGGGGGGATAGGCAATGAGCAGTTCTTC.

The chain employs TRBV4-2 and TRBJ1-6; tentatively, D is TRBD1 (5 bases). CDR3 length: 17 residues. Germline lookup yields CDR1 LGHNA and CDR2 YNFKEQ. V lost 3 bases and J 5 bases, leaving 17 bases between the germline ends. CDR3 DNA sequence: TGTGCCAGCAGCCACCCTAAAGGAGGGGCCGATAATTCACCCCTCCACTTT. Its translation: CASSHPKGGADNSPLHF.